Below are 23 T cell receptor beta chains sequenced from a single sample in a study of blood T cell repertoires in COVID-19. The protocol was immunoSEQ multiplex PCR, while the TCRdb copy is restricted to in-frame clones and leaves out a portion. The table shows tens of thousands of clones, with roughly 79% occurring only once. Sequencing used peripheral blood. Receptors originate from a man aged 80 or over with COVID-19, enrolled during active disease.

The V gene is TRBV20-1, the J gene TRBJ1-6; 9 bases are shared with TRBD1. V trimming: 3 bases; J trimming: 9 bases; junction bases outside the gene matches: 6. Germline V lookup: CDR1 DFQATT, CDR2 SNEGSKA (reference sequence). The CDR3 contains 14 residues. CDR3 loop: CSASATGGGSPLHF. The DNA of the CDR3 is TGCAGTGCTAGTGCCACAGGGGGCGGTTCACCCCTCCACTTT.

The CDR3, as DNA: TGTGCCAGCAGTTTATTGGGAGGGGAGGCGGGATGGGCCATCTACGAGCAGTACTTC. The encoded protein is CASSLLGGEAGWAIYEQYF. V usage is TRBV27 and J usage is TRBJ2-7; 7 nucleotides align to TRBD2. The V segment lost 1 base and the J segment 3 bases; nucleotides outside the gene matches: 18. This CDR3 is built from 19 residues. The V gene's germline CDR1 is MNHEY and CDR2 SMNVEV (reference sequence).

The gene calls are TRBV10-2 and TRBJ2-2; TRBD2 aligns across 11 bases. CDR3 length: 16 amino acids. Looked up from germline, CDR1 is WSHSY and CDR2 is SAAADI. V shed 5 bases and J 1 base; nucleotides not matched to a gene: 3. The DNA of the CDR3 is TGCGCCAGCAGTAACGGACTAGCGGGGAACACCGGGGAGCTGTTTTTT. It encodes CASSNGLAGNTGELFF.

The chain joins TRBV7-9 to TRBJ2-1, with 7 bases fitting TRBD2. CDR3 length: 11 amino acids. The V gene's germline CDR1 is SEHNR and CDR2 FQNEAQ (reference sequence). The junction had 3 bases not matched to a gene; V was cut back by 5 bases and J by 11 bases. CDR3 in DNA: TGTGCCAGCAGCCTGACTAGCAAGCAGTTCTTC. It codes for CASSLTSKQFF.

The genes are TRBV30 and TRBJ1-2, with D tentatively TRBD1 (6 bases). The germline CDR1 and CDR2 sequences are GTSNPN and SVGIG (reference sequence). V was cut by 0 bases and J by 7 bases, with 12 bases left in between. The CDR3 is 13 residues long. CDR3 sequence: CAWSVQGLTGYTF. The DNA for the CDR3 is TGTGCCTGGAGTGTTCAGGGGCTGACTGGCTACACCTTC.

The chain is built from TRBV10-1 and TRBJ2-3, with 7 positions matching TRBD1. Trimming took 4 bases from V and 0 from J; bases not matched to a gene: 4. The CDR3 length is 15 residues. Germline V lookup: CDR1 WNHNN, CDR2 SYGVQD (reference sequence). The CDR3: CASSVTGVSTDTQYF. In DNA, the CDR3 is TGCGCCAGCAGTGTAACAGGGGTCAGCACAGATACGCAGTATTTT.

V is TRBV19 and J is TRBJ1-5; no reliable D call. Trimming removed 4 bases at V and 1 base at J, with 11 bases between. Germline CDR1 LNHDA, CDR2 SQIVND (reference sequence). The CDR3 covers 15 residues. This CDR3 reads CASSTRGGSNQPQHF. CDR3 in DNA: TGTGCCAGTAGTACTAGAGGAGGGAGCAATCAGCCCCAGCATTTT.

The chain is built from TRBV11-1 and TRBJ1-4; D remains unclear. The V end was cut by 8 bases, the J end by 0 bases, with 4 bases between. Germline V gene sequence: CDR1 SGHAT, CDR2 FQDESV (reference sequence). The CDR3 loop spans 12 amino acids. CDR3 residues: CASRATNEKLFF. CDR3 bases: TGTGCCAGCCGAGCAACTAATGAAAAACTGTTTTTT.

The rearrangement links TRBV18 to TRBJ1-1; the match to TRBD1 covers 8 bases. Trimming at V came to 6 bases and at J to 4 bases, leaving 7 bases not matched to a gene. Germline CDR1 and CDR2: KGHSH and LQKENI. This CDR3 has 14 residues. The CDR3 nucleotides read TGTGCCAGCTCCCCTACAGGGGGGGGCACTGAAGCTTTCTTT. Translating gives CASSPTGGGTEAFF. Full variable domain (remainder filled in from reference TRBV18 and TRBJ1-1): NAGVMQNPRHLVRRRGQEARLRCSPMKGHSHVYWYRQLPEEGLKFMVYLQKENIIDESGMPKERFSAEFPKEGPSILRIQQVVRGDSAAYFCASSPTGGGTEAFFGQGTRLTVV.

This chain uses TRBV30 with TRBJ1-5; D might be TRBD1 (5 bases). Looked up from germline, CDR1 is GTSNPN and CDR2 is SVGIG (reference sequence). This CDR3 spans 13 amino acids. Trimming removed 1 base at V and 4 bases at J, with 8 bases between. This CDR3 is CAWSGGGNQPQHF. The CDR3 region has the DNA TGTGCCTGGAGTGGGGGGGGGAATCAGCCCCAGCATTTT. The complete variable domain, with remaining parts taken from reference TRBV30 and TRBJ1-5, reads SQTIHQWPATLVQPVGSPLSLECTVEGTSNPNLYWYRQAAGRGLQLLFYSVGIGQISSEVPQNLSASRPQDRQFILSSKKLLLSDSGFYLCAWSGGGNQPQHFGDGTRLSIL.

The chain carries TRBV24-1 and TRBJ2-2; TRBD1 might be the D (6 bases). Germline lookup yields CDR1 KGHDR and CDR2 SFDVKD. This CDR3 comprises 17 residues. Deletions cut 4 bases from V and 1 base from J, with 15 bases between. CDR3 in DNA: TGTGCCACCAGTGACCCTACCGGGACACTGAACACCGGGGAGCTGTTTTTT. This encodes CATSDPTGTLNTGELFF.

This clone has just one count. The chain has TRBV5-1 and TRBJ2-3; TRBD2 matches at 7 bases. V shed 0 bases and J 5 bases; nucleotides not matched to a gene: 9. CDR3 length equals 16 residues. Looked up from germline, CDR1 is SGHRS and CDR2 is YFSETQ. The CDR3 region is CASSLDRRGTKDTQYF. CDR3 nucleotides: TGCGCCAGCAGCTTGGATCGGCGGGGGACGAAAGATACGCAGTATTTT.

This clone was observed once. V gene TRBV7-9 combines with J gene TRBJ1-3, with 7 bases identical to TRBD1. Trimming cost V 2 bases and J 11 bases; bases outside gene matches: 0. This CDR3 is 11 amino acids long. CDR1 and CDR2 (germline): SEHNR, FQNEAQ (reference sequence). CDR3 loop: CASSLRGPIYF. CDR3 in DNA: TGTGCCAGCAGCTTAAGGGGGCCCATATATTTT.

The chain is built from TRBV19 and TRBJ2-2; TRBD1 matches 7 bases. CDR1 and CDR2 (germline): LNHDA, SQIVND (reference sequence). Losses at the gene ends were 1 base for V and 1 base for J; bases not matched to a gene: 0. This CDR3 has 15 amino acids. CDR3 loop: CASSIGTGNTGELFF. The CDR3 DNA follows: TGTGCCAGTAGTATAGGGACAGGGAACACCGGGGAGCTGTTTTTT.

The V call is TRBV6-1, the J call TRBJ2-7, with D maybe TRBD2 (5 bases). Germline lookup yields CDR1 MNHNS and CDR2 SASEGT. V shed 2 bases and J shed 4 bases, with 15 bases lying between them. The CDR3 extends over 15 amino acids. The CDR3 DNA is TGTGCCAGCAGTGAACGGACTGAGGGTAGGTACGAGCAGTACTTC. It codes for CASSERTEGRYEQYF.

The chain combines TRBV27 with TRBJ2-5; 8 bases match TRBD1. J gave up 5 bases and V 6 bases, and 8 bases lay outside the gene matches. Germline V CDR1 and CDR2: MNHEY, SMNVEV (reference sequence). The CDR3 length is 14 residues. CDR3 nucleotides: TGTGCCAGCAGAAGACAGGGGCTTGAGGAGACCCAGTACTTC. Its translation is CASRRQGLEETQYF.

This rearrangement joins TRBV7-3 to TRBJ2-1; TRBD2 is a possible D gene (5 bases). This CDR3 region has 14 residues. Trimming pared 6 bases from V and 5 bases from J, leaving 14 bases between. Germline loops: CDR1 SGHTA, CDR2 FQGTGA. The CDR3 region is CASSTYPGDNEQFF. CDR3 DNA sequence: TGTGCCAGCAGTACCTATCCCGGGGACAATGAGCAGTTCTTC.

The rearrangement links TRBV19 to TRBJ1-4, with TRBD1 matching 10 bases. This CDR3 spans 16 amino acids. With 5 bases clipped from V and 5 bases from J, the junction kept 8 bases outside the gene matches. Germline V gene data show CDR1 as LNHDA and CDR2 as SQIVND (reference sequence). CDR3 region: CASSARTGGQNEKLFF. The DNA for the CDR3 is TGTGCCAGTAGTGCCCGGACAGGGGGTCAGAATGAAAAACTGTTTTTT.

The rearrangement links TRBV7-9 to TRBJ2-2; TRBD1 is a possible D gene (6 bases). The CDR3 loop spans 17 amino acids. V was clipped by 2 bases and J by 5 bases, with 18 bases between them. Germline lookup yields CDR1 SEHNR and CDR2 FQNEAQ (reference sequence). CDR3 sequence: CASSLRTGTLITGELFF. In DNA, the CDR3 is TGTGCCAGCAGCTTACGAACCGGGACACTAATAACCGGGGAGCTGTTTTTT. The variable domain in full, with the rest retrieved from reference TRBV7-9 and TRBJ2-2, is DTGVSQNPRHKITKRGQNVTFRCDPISEHNRLYWYRQTLGQGPEFLTYFQNEAQLEKSRLLSDRFSAERPKGSFSTLEIQRTEQGDSAMYLCASSLRTGTLITGELFFGEGSRLTVL.

CDR3 bases: TGCGCCAGCAGCCAAGCACTAGCTAACTATGGCTACACCTTC. Translated, it gives CASSQALANYGYTF. V and J are TRBV4-3 and TRBJ1-2; D is unresolved. Deletions cut 1 base from V and 0 bases from J, with 6 bases between. CDR1 is LGHNA and CDR2 is YSLEER in the germline V gene. The CDR3 is 14 amino acids.

This chain links TRBV5-6 with TRBJ2-7; 13 bases fit TRBD2. The CDR3 extends over 15 amino acids. Looked up from germline, CDR1 is SGHDT and CDR2 is YYEEEE. Unmatched junction bases numbered 4, after V lost 2 bases and J lost 5 bases. The CDR3 region has the DNA TGTGCCAGCAGCTTTGGACTAGCGGGGGATCACGAGCAGTACTTC. Its protein product is CASSFGLAGDHEQYF. The entire variable domain, with the rest obtained from reference TRBV5-6 and TRBJ2-7, is as follows: DAGVTQSPTHLIKTRGQQVTLRCSPKSGHDTVSWYQQALGQGPQFIFQYYEEEERQRGNFPDRFSGHQFPNYSSELNVNALLLGDSALYLCASSFGLAGDHEQYFGPGTRLTVT.

V is TRBV19 and J is TRBJ1-6; maybe TRBD1 (5 bases). Germline V gene sequence: CDR1 LNHDA, CDR2 SQIVND (reference sequence). Trimming took off 2 bases at V and 7 bases at J, with 6 bases between the two ends. The CDR3 length is 13 residues. CDR3 residues: CASSITGNSPLHF. CDR3 nucleotides: TGTGCCAGTAGTATAACAGGAAATTCACCCCTCCACTTT. Complete variable domain (other parts from reference TRBV19 and TRBJ1-6): DGGITQSPKYLFRKEGQNVTLSCEQNLNHDAMYWYRQDPGQGLRLIYYSQIVNDFQKGDIAEGYSVSREKKESFPLTVTSAQKNPTAFYLCASSITGNSPLHFGNGTRLTVT.

The V and J genes are TRBV19 and TRBJ2-2; TRBD2 might be the D (6 bases). The CDR3 is made up of 16 amino acids. Germline V gene lookup returns CDR1 LNHDA and CDR2 SQIVND (reference sequence). V was pared by 5 bases and J by 2 bases, with 15 bases between. The CDR3 region is CASSGCRDSNTGELFF. The DNA for the CDR3 is TGTGCCAGTAGTGGATGCCGGGACTCCAACACCGGGGAGCTGTTTTTT.